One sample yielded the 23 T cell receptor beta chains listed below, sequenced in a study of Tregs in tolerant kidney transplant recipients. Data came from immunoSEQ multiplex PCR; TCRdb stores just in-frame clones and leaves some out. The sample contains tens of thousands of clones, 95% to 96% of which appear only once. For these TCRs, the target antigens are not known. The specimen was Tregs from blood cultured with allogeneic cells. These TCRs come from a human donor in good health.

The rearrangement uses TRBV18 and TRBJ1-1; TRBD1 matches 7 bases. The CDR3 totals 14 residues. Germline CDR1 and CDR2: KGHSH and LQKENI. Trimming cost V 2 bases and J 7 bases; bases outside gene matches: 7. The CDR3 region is CASSPVQGEGEAFF. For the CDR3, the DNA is TGTGCCAGCTCACCAGTGCAGGGGGAGGGTGAAGCTTTCTTT.

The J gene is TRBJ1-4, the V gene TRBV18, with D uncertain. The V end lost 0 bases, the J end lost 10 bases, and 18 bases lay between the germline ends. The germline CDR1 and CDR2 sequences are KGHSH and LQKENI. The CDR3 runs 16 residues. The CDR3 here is CASSPPTAPFGGKLFF. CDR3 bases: TGTGCCAGCTCACCACCGACGGCCCCATTTGGTGGAAAACTGTTTTTT.

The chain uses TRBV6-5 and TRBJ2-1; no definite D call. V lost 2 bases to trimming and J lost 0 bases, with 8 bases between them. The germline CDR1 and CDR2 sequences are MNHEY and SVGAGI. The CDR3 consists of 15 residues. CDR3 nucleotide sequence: TGTGCCAGCAGTTACCACCGGAGCTCCTACAATGAGCAGTTCTTC. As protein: CASSYHRSSYNEQFF.

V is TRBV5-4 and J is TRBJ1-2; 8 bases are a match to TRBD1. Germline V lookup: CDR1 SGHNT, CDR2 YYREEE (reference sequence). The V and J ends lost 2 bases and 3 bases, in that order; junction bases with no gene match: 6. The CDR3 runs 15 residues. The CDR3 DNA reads TGTGCCAGCAGCTTATACAGGGGGGGCGACTATGGCTACACCTTC. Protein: CASSLYRGGDYGYTF.

CDR3 sequence reads: CASSMYVDSSYEQYF. CDR3 nucleotides: TGTGCCAGTAGTATGTACGTCGACAGTTCCTACGAGCAGTACTTC. This chain joins TRBV19 and TRBJ2-7; maybe TRBD1 (5 bases). V lost 3 bases and J 1 base, leaving 13 bases between the germline ends. The CDR3 is 15 amino acids. Germline lookup yields CDR1 LNHDA and CDR2 SQIVND (reference sequence).

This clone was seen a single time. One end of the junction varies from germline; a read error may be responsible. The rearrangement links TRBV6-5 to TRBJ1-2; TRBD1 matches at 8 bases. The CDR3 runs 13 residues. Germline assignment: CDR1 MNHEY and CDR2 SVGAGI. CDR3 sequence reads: CASRATGANGHTF. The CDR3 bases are TGTGCCAGCAGGGCGACAGGGGCCAATGGCCACACCTTC.

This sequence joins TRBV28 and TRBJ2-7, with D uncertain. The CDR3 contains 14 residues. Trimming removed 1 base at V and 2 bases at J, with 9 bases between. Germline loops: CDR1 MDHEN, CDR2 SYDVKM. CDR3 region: CASSLLGRTYEQYF. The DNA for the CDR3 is TGTGCCAGCAGTTTATTGGGCAGGACCTACGAGCAGTACTTC.

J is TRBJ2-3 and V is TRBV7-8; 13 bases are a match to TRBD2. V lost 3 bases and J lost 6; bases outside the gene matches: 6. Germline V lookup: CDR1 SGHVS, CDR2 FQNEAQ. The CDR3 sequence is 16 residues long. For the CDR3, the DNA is TGTGCCAGCAGCTTTCGACTAGCGGGGGGAAGGGATACGCAGTATTTT. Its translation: CASSFRLAGGRDTQYF. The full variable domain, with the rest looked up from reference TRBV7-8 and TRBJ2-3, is GAGVSQSPRYKVAKRGQDVALRCDPISGHVSLFWYQQALGQGPEFLTYFQNEAQLDKSGLPSDRFFAERPEGSVSTLKIQRTQQEDSAVYLCASSFRLAGGRDTQYFGPGTRLTVL.

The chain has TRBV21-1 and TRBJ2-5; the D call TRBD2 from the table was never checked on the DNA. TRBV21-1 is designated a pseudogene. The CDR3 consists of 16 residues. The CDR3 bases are TGTGCCAGCAGCGGTGCGACTAGCGGGAGGAGAGAGACCCAGTACTTC. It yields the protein CASSGATSGRRETQYF.

DNA of the CDR3: TGTGCCAGTAGTCCCGGGGTAGGGGCCGGTTTTTTAATCTTCAGTCGAGCAGAGACCCAGTACTTC. Translated: CASSPGVGAGFLIFSRAETQYF. The rearrangement links TRBV19 to TRBJ2-5, with D perhaps being TRBD1 or TRBD2 (5 bases each). Deletions cut 5 bases from V and 4 bases from J, with 38 bases between. Germline CDR1 LNHDA, CDR2 SQIVND (reference sequence). The CDR3 spans 22 residues.

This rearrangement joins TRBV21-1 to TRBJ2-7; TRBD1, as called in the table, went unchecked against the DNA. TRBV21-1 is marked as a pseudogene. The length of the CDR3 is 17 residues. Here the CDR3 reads CASTPTSGPSNLYEQYF. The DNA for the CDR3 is TGTGCCAGCACCCCGACGAGTGGGCCCTCGAACCTCTACGAGCAGTACTTC.

As DNA, the CDR3 is TGTGCCAGCAGCTCGTGGTTAGGTGGCAATCAGCCCCAGCATTTT. As protein: CASSSWLGGNQPQHF. The V and J genes are TRBV11-3 and TRBJ1-5; D unresolved. V lost 4 bases, J lost 2 bases, and 12 bases lay in between. The CDR3 spans 15 residues. Germline V gene sequence: CDR1 SGHNT, CDR2 YENEEA.

The CDR3 sequence: CASSPRQDNQPQHF. In nucleotides, the CDR3 is TGTGCCAGCTCACCAAGACAGGACAATCAGCCCCAGCATTTT. V is TRBV18 and J is TRBJ1-5; D is perhaps TRBD1 (6 bases). The CDR3 covers 14 residues. Germline V gene sequence: CDR1 KGHSH, CDR2 LQKENI. Trimming removed 2 bases at V and 3 bases at J, with 8 bases between. The whole variable domain, filled in from reference TRBV18 and TRBJ1-5, reads NAGVMQNPRHLVRRRGQEARLRCSPMKGHSHVYWYRQLPEEGLKFMVYLQKENIIDESGMPKERFSAEFPKEGPSILRIQQVVRGDSAAYFCASSPRQDNQPQHFGDGTRLSIL.

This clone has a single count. DNA for the CDR3: TGCGCCAGCAGCCCTCCGGGACAGGGGACTGGCTACACCTTC. This codes for CASSPPGQGTGYTF. The V and J genes are TRBV4-1 and TRBJ1-2, with 10 bases lining up with TRBD1. This CDR3 is 14 amino acids long. With V trimmed by 4 bases and J by 7 bases, 6 bases remained unmatched. The V gene's germline CDR1 is MGHRA and CDR2 YSYEKL.

CDR3 in amino acids: CASSREATYNEQFF. CDR3 DNA sequence: TGTGCCAGCTCCCGAGAGGCAACCTACAATGAGCAGTTCTTC. This chain joins TRBV6-4 and TRBJ2-1, with no clear D. CDR3 length: 14 residues. V dropped 8 bases and J dropped 2 bases, with 13 bases sitting between them. The germline V gene has CDR1 MRHNA and CDR2 SNTAGT.

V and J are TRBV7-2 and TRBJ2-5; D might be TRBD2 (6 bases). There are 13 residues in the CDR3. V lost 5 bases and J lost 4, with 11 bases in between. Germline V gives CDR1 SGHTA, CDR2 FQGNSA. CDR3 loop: CASSKRRGETQYF. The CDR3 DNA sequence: TGTGCCAGCAGCAAGCGGAGGGGAGAGACCCAGTACTTC.

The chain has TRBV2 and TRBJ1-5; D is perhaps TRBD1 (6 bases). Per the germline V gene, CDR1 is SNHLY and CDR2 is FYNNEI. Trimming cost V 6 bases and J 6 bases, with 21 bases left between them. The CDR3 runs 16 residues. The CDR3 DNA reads TGTGCCAGCAGGAGCAACAGGGCCGGTGGTGGTCAGCCCCAGCATTTT. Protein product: CASRSNRAGGGQPQHF.

CDR3 DNA sequence: TGCAGCGTTGAAGATAAGGGTTTCGACTATGGCTACACCTTC. Translated: CSVEDKGFDYGYTF. This chain connects TRBV29-1 to TRBJ1-2; D is unresolved. This CDR3 region has 14 residues. V was cut by 0 bases and J by 3 bases, with 11 bases left in between. Germline V gives CDR1 SQVTM, CDR2 ANQGSEA.

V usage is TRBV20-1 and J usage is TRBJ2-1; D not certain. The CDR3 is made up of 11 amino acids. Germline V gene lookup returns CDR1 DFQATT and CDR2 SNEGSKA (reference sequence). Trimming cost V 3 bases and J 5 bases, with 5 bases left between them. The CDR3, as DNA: TGCAGTGCTAGGGACGACAATGAGCAGTTCTTC. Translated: CSARDDNEQFF.

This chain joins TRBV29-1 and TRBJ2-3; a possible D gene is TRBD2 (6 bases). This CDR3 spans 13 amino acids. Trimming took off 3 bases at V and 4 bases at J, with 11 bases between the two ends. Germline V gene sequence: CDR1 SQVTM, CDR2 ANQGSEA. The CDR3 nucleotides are TGCAGCGTTGACGGGGGTTCCCCAGATACGCAGTATTTT. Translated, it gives CSVDGGSPDTQYF.

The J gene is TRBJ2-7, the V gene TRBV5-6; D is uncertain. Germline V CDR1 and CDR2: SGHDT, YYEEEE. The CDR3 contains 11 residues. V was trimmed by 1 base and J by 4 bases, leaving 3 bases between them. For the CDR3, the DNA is TGTGCCAGCAGCTTGTATTACGAGCAGTACTTC. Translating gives CASSLYYEQYF.

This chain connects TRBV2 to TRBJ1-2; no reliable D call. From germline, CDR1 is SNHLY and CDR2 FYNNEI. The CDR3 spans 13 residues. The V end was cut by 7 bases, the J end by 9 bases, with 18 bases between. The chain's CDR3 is CASIITSWGSYTF. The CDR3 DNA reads TGTGCCAGCATCATTACTTCCTGGGGAAGCTACACCTTC.

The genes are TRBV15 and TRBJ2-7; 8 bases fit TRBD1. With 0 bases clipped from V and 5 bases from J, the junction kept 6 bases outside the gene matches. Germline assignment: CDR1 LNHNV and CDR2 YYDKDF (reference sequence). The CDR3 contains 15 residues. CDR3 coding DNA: TGTGCCACCAGCAGAGAAGGACAGGGCTACCACGAGCAGTACTTC. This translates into CATSREGQGYHEQYF.